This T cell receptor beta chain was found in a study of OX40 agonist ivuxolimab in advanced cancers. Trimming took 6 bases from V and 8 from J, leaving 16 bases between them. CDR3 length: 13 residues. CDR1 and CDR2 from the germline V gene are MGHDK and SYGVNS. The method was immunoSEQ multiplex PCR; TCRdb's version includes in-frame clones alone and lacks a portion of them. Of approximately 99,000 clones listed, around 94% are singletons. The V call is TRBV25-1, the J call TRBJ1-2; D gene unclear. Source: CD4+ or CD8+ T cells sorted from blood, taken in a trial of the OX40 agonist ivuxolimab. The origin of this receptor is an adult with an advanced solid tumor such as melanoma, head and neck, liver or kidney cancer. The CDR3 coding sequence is TGTGCCAGCAGACTTTGGCCGCGAAGGGGCTACACCTTC. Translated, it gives CASRLWPRRGYTF.